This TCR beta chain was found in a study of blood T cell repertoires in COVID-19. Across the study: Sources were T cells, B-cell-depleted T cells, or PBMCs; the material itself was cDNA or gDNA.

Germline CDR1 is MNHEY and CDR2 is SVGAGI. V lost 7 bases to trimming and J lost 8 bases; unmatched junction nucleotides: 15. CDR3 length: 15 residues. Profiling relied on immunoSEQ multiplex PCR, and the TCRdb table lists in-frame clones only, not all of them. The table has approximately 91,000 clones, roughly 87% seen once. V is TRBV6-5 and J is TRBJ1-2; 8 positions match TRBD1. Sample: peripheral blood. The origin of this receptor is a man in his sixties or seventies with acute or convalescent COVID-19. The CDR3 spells CASTQTGADGRGYTF. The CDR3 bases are TGTGCCAGCACTCAGACAGGGGCGGATGGCCGGGGCTACACCTTC.